The table lists the clone carrying this T cell receptor (beta chain) with a few counts. Antigen specificity is unknown. This entry belongs to a study of T cell repertoires in cytomegalovirus infection. Whole-study context: The authors used CMV epitopes that were HLA-C-restricted (recently identified) and HLA-B-restricted (well studied). Public TCR beta signatures were indicative of both CMV infection and a matching HLA type.

TCRdb passed the reads through MiXCR, listing each CDR3 protein once. The table lists approximately 110,000 distinct CDR3 sequences, approximately 30% of them singletons. Study outcomes and limitations: The ex vivo response was dominated by HLA-C-restricted CMV-specific TCR beta clonotypes. People with CMV and the relevant HLA were identified by cumulative public TCR beta family frequency.

Trimming cost V 1 base and J 1 base, with 14 bases left between them. Per the germline V gene, CDR1 is SGHTA and CDR2 is FQGNSA. The CDR3 covers 17 residues. The source is a human donor in good health (CMV status not recorded). Some clones in this sample may be carry-over from other donors' samples. Material: CD8+ T cells from cultured PBMCs, obtained from culture after CMV antigen stimulation. The genes are TRBV7-2 and TRBJ1-5; D uncertain. CDR3 in amino acids: CASSLGGQIGSNQPQHF. The DNA for the CDR3 is TGTGCCAGCAGCTTAGGAGGGCAAATCGGGAGCAATCAGCCCCAGCATTTT.